Below are 18 T cell receptor beta chains sequenced from a single sample in a study of shared clonotypes between healthy human individuals. Generated by immunoSEQ multiplex PCR, the TCRdb table keeps only in-frame clones and is missing some. Here the sample spans roughly 2.5 million clones, just over 90% being singletons. Input material: naive CD4+ T cells sorted from blood. Subset described: CD45RA+ positively selected. These receptors all stem from a man younger than 35 in good health.

This chain uses TRBV7-3 with TRBJ2-1; D ambiguous. The CDR3 is made up of 15 amino acids. The germline gives CDR1 SGHTA, CDR2 FQGTGA. Trimming shortened V by 2 bases and J by 2 bases, and 10 bases separated the two germline ends. Here the CDR3 DNA reads TGTGCCAGCAGCTTAGAGAGTTTTCCCTACAATGAGCAGTTCTTC. This gives the protein CASSLESFPYNEQFF.

This clone was detected once. The same CDR3 is also encoded by other DNA sequences in this sample. This rearrangement joins TRBV28 to TRBJ2-7; TRBD1 might be the D (6 bases). Germline V gene lookup returns CDR1 MDHEN and CDR2 SYDVKM. CDR3 size: 12 residues. The ends were cut back, 7 bases at V and 2 bases at J, with 9 bases in the middle. DNA for the CDR3: TGTGCCAGCATCGACAGGACCTACGAGCAGTACTTC. This gives the protein CASIDRTYEQYF.

This rearrangement joins TRBV5-6 to TRBJ2-1; D unclear. The CDR3 is 16 residues long. Trimming cost V 4 bases and J 0 bases, with 14 bases left between them. The germline V gene has CDR1 SGHDT and CDR2 YYEEEE. CDR3 bases: TGTGCCAGCAGCCCGACCCGGGCGAACTCCTACAATGAGCAGTTCTTC. It specifies CASSPTRANSYNEQFF.

V is TRBV2 and J is TRBJ2-2; TRBD2 aligns across 12 bases. With 6 bases clipped from V and 3 bases from J, the junction kept 5 bases outside the gene matches. Germline CDR1 reads SNHLY; CDR2 reads FYNNEI. The CDR3 length is 16 residues. The chain's CDR3 is CASRASGRAHTGELFF. The CDR3 DNA reads as TGTGCCAGCAGGGCTAGCGGGAGGGCCCACACCGGGGAGCTGTTTTTT.

This clone has just one count. The chain uses TRBV6-1 and TRBJ2-7; TRBD2 might be the D (6 bases). Germline V gene data show CDR1 as MNHNS and CDR2 as SASEGT. The CDR3 contains 11 residues. Trimming shortened V by 11 bases and J by 3 bases, and 11 bases separated the two germline ends. The DNA of the CDR3 is TGTGCCGGCCGGGGGAGCTACGAGCAGTACTTC. Translation: CAGRGSYEQYF.

This rearrangement joins TRBV28 to TRBJ1-6; 9 bases align to TRBD1. V shed 3 bases and J 13 bases; nucleotides not matched to a gene: 13. Germline CDR1 MDHEN, CDR2 SYDVKM. The CDR3 extends over 16 amino acids. The CDR3 reads CASSFRSGTGPRPLHF. In DNA form, the CDR3 reads TGTGCCAGCAGTTTTCGATCCGGGACAGGGCCTCGTCCCCTCCACTTT.

This chain connects TRBV11-2 to TRBJ2-7; possibly TRBD2 for D (5 bases). This CDR3 is 13 amino acids long. Germline assignment: CDR1 SGHAT and CDR2 FQNNGV. V was clipped by 5 bases and J by 0 bases, with 8 bases between them. CDR3 amino acids: CASSRTPSYEQYF. CDR3 sequence (DNA): TGTGCCAGCAGCCGGACTCCCTCCTACGAGCAGTACTTC. The variable domain in full, with the rest retrieved from reference TRBV11-2 and TRBJ2-7, is EAGVAQSPRYKIIEKRQSVAFWCNPISGHATLYWYQQILGQGPKLLIQFQNNGVVDDSQLPKDRFSAERLKGVDSTLKIQPAKLEDSAVYLCASSRTPSYEQYFGPGTRLTVT.

The rearrangement joins TRBV30 to TRBJ2-5; D is possibly TRBD2 (6 bases). Trimming shortened V by 2 bases and J by 1 base, and 17 bases separated the two germline ends. There are 16 residues in the CDR3. CDR1 and CDR2 from the germline V gene are GTSNPN and SVGIG (reference sequence). CDR3 region: CAWSTRLDMSQETQYF. The CDR3 bases are TGTGCCTGGAGTACCCGACTAGATATGTCCCAAGAGACCCAGTACTTC.

The genes are TRBV2 and TRBJ2-7, with D tentatively TRBD1 (5 bases). Trimming shortened V by 7 bases and J by 2 bases, and 15 bases separated the two germline ends. Germline values: CDR1 SNHLY, CDR2 FYNNEI. CDR3 size: 14 residues. DNA of the CDR3: TGTGCCAGCAATGCCAGGCCAGGGACCTACGAGCAGTACTTC. It encodes CASNARPGTYEQYF.

V is TRBV11-2 and J is TRBJ1-2; D gene unclear. CDR1 is SGHAT and CDR2 is FQNNGV in the germline V gene. The CDR3 has 14 residues. The germline V and J ends were trimmed by 0 bases and 6 bases, with 11 bases remaining between them. The CDR3 region is CASSLEGGIHGYTF. The CDR3 region has the DNA TGTGCCAGCAGCTTAGAGGGAGGGATCCATGGCTACACCTTC.

The gene calls are TRBV15 and TRBJ1-5; 11 bases are shared with TRBD1. Trimming at V came to 5 bases and at J to 9 bases, leaving 6 bases not matched to a gene. Germline CDR1 and CDR2: LNHNV and YYDKDF (reference sequence). This CDR3 spans 14 amino acids. The CDR3 nucleotides read TGTGCCACCAGCCAGGGACAGGGGGGTAGGCCCCAGCATTTT. It specifies CATSQGQGGRPQHF.

J is TRBJ2-7 and V is TRBV2, with 8 bases lining up with TRBD2. The CDR3 runs to 14 residues. V was pared by 6 bases and J by 2 bases, with 6 bases of the junction left unmatched. CDR1 is SNHLY and CDR2 is FYNNEI in the germline V gene. The CDR3 spells CASRRGAGAYEQYF. The CDR3 nucleotides are TGTGCCAGCAGGAGGGGAGCGGGGGCCTACGAGCAGTACTTC.

This rearrangement joins TRBV5-4 to TRBJ1-5; D gene uncertain. V lost 0 bases, J lost 7 bases, and 23 bases lay in between. This CDR3 spans 18 amino acids. Germline loops: CDR1 SGHNT, CDR2 YYREEE (reference sequence). CDR3 region: CASSLEPATRGNWQPQHF. As DNA, the CDR3 is TGTGCCAGCAGCTTGGAACCTGCGACGAGAGGGAACTGGCAGCCCCAGCATTTT.

Remarks on this clone: The sample contains more than one DNA sequence encoding this CDR3. The chain employs TRBV2 and TRBJ1-1; D gene ambiguous. Germline assignment: CDR1 SNHLY and CDR2 FYNNEI. The V end lost 4 bases, the J end lost 3 bases, and 3 bases lay between the germline ends. This CDR3 has 11 residues. CDR3 protein: CASSGYTEAFF. CDR3 sequence (DNA): TGTGCCAGCAGTGGGTACACTGAAGCTTTCTTT. The full variable domain, rest sourced from reference TRBV2 and TRBJ1-1, is EPEVTQTPSHQVTQMGQEVILRCVPISNHLYFYWYRQILGQKVEFLVSFYNNEISEKSEIFDDQFSVERPDGSNFTLKIRSTKLEDSAMYFCASSGYTEAFFGQGTRLTVV.

The chain carries TRBV6-5 and TRBJ1-1, with TRBD1 as a possible D gene (6 bases). V was shortened by 0 bases and J by 0 bases, with 11 bases between the two germline ends. Germline loops: CDR1 MNHEY, CDR2 SVGAGI. This CDR3 has 16 residues. The CDR3 region is CASSYSSPGVNTEAFF. CDR3 sequence (DNA): TGTGCCAGCAGTTACTCGAGCCCAGGGGTGAACACTGAAGCTTTCTTT.

The rearrangement uses TRBV10-3 and TRBJ2-1; 7 nucleotides line up with TRBD1. Trimming removed 4 bases from V and 7 bases from J; junction bases left unmatched: 4. CDR1 ENHRY and CDR2 SYGVKD come from the germline V gene. This CDR3 comprises 13 residues. The CDR3 region is CAISAPGGNEQFF. CDR3 DNA: TGTGCCATCAGTGCCCCAGGGGGAAATGAGCAGTTCTTC.

The rearrangement joins TRBV6-6 to TRBJ2-5; TRBD1 matches 9 bases. The CDR3 is 13 residues long. V lost 7 bases, J lost 3 bases, and 3 bases stayed unmatched. CDR1 MNHNY and CDR2 SVGAGI come from the germline V gene (reference sequence). The CDR3 spells CASTGQGKETQYF. The CDR3, as DNA: TGTGCCAGCACCGGACAGGGGAAAGAGACCCAGTACTTC.

This clone showed up just once. The chain combines TRBV11-2 with TRBJ1-2; D is unresolved. CDR3 length equals 13 residues. Germline V lookup: CDR1 SGHAT, CDR2 FQNNGV. Trimming stripped 0 bases from V and 4 bases from J, with 6 bases between. CDR3 amino acids: CASSLDQVYGYTF. The CDR3 nucleotides are TGTGCCAGCAGCTTAGACCAGGTCTATGGCTACACCTTC.